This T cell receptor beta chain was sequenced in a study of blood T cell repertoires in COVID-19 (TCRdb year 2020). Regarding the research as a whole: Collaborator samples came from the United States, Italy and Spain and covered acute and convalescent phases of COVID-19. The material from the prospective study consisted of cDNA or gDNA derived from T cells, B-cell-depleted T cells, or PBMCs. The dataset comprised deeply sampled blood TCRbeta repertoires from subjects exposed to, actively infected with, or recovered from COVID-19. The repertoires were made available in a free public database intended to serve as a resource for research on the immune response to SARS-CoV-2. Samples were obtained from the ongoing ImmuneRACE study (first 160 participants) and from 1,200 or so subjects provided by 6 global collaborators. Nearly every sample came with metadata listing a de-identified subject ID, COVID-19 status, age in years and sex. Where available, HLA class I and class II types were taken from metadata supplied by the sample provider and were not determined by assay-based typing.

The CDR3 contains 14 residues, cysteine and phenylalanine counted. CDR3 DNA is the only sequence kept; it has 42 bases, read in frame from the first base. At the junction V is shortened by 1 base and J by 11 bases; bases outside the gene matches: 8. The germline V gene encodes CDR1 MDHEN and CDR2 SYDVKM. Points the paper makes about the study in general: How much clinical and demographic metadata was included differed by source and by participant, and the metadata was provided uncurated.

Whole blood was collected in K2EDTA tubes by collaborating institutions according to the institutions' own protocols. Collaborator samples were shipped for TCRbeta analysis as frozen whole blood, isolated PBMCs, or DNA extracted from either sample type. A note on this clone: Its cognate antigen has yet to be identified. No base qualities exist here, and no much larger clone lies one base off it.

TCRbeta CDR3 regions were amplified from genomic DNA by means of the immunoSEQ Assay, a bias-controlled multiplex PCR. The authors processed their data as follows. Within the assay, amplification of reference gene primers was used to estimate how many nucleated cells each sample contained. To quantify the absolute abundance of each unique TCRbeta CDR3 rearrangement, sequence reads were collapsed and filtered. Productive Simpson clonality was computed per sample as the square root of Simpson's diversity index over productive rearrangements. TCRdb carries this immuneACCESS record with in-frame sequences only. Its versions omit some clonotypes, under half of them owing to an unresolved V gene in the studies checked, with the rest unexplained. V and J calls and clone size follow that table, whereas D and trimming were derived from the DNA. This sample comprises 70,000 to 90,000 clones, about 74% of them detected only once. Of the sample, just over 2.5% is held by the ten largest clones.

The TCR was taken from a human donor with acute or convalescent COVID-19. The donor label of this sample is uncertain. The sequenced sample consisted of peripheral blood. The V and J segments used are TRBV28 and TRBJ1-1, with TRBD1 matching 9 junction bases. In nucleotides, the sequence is TGTGCCAGCAGTTTATCCTACAGGGGGCCTGGTGCTTTCTTT. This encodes CASSLSYRGPGAFF.